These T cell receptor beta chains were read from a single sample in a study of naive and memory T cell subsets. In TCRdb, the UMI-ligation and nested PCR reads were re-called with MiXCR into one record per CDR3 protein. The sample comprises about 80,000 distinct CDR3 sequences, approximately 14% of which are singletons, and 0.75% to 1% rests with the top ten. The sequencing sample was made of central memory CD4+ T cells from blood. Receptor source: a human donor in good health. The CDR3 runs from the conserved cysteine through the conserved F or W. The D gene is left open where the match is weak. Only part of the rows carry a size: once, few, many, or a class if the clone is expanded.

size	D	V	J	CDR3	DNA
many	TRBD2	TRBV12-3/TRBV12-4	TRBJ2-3	CASSSSTSGSTDTQYF	TGTGCCAGCAGTTCATCGACTAGCGGAAGCACAGATACGCAGTATTTT
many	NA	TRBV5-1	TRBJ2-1	CASSSGTGKYNEQFF	TGCGCCAGCAGCTCGGGGACGGGAAAGTACAATGAGCAGTTCTTC
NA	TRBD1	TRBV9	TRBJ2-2	CASRVDRGPGELFF	TGTGCCAGCAGGGTAGACAGGGGTCCCGGGGAGCTGTTTTTT
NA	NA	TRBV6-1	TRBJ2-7	CASRSQGDSGEQYF	TGTGCCAGCAGGAGCCAAGGGGACAGCGGGGAGCAGTACTTC
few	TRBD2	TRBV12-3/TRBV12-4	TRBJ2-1	CASSWEGTSGKYNEQFF	TGTGCCAGCAGTTGGGAAGGGACTAGCGGGAAGTACAATGAGCAGTTCTTC
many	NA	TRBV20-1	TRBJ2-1	CSARGLPKRLSSYNEQFF	TGCAGTGCTAGGGGACTTCCGAAACGCCTTAGCTCCTACAATGAGCAGTTCTTC
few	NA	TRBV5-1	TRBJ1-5	CASSQGPFNQPQHF	TGCGCCAGCAGCCAAGGACCGTTCAATCAGCCCCAGCATTTT
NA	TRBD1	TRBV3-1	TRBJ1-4	CASSQGGGTANEKLFF	TGTGCCAGCAGCCAGGGTGGCGGGACAGCGAATGAAAAACTGTTTTTT
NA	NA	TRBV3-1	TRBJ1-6	CASSHDRSASRSPLHF	TGTGCCAGCAGCCACGACCGGAGCGCTTCTCGTTCACCCCTCCACTTT
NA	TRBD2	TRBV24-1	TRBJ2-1	CATSDPSAGANEQFF	TGTGCCACCAGTGATCCCTCGGCGGGAGCTAATGAGCAGTTCTTC
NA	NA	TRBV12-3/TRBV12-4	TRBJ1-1	CASRTGWVNTEAFF	TGTGCCAGCAGAACTGGGTGGGTGAACACTGAAGCTTTCTTT
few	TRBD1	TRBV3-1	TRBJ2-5	CASRRDRGQETQYF	TGTGCCAGCAGGAGGGACAGGGGGCAAGAGACCCAGTACTTC
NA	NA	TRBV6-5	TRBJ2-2	CASSYDAGANTGELFF	TGTGCCAGCAGTTACGACGCGGGTGCTAACACCGGGGAGCTGTTTTTT
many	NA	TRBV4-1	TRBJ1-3	CASSQDFQASSGNTIYF	TGCGCCAGCAGCCAAGATTTTCAGGCGAGCTCTGGAAACACCATATATTTT
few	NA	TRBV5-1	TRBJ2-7	CASSWEATALYEQYF	TGCGCCAGCAGCTGGGAGGCGACAGCGCTCTACGAGCAGTACTTC
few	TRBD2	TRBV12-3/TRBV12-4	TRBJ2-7	CASSLSGAHPYEQYF	TGTGCCAGCAGTTTAAGCGGGGCCCATCCCTACGAGCAGTACTTC
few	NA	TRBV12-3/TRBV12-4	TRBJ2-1	CASSRYNEQFF	TGTGCCAGCAGCAGGTACAATGAGCAGTTCTTC
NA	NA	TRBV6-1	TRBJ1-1	CASSERGDLTEAFF	TGTGCCAGCAGTGAACGGGGAGATCTCACTGAAGCTTTCTTT
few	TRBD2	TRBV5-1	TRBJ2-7	CASSLALTSGRRDEQYF	TGCGCCAGCAGCTTGGCCTTGACTAGCGGGAGGCGGGACGAGCAGTACTTC
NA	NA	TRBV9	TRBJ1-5	CASSVAPQNQPQHF	TGTGCCAGCAGCGTAGCCCCTCAGAATCAGCCCCAGCATTTT
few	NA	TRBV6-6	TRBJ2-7	CASSYSNPREYEQYF	TGTGCCAGCAGTTACTCGAATCCTAGAGAGTACGAGCAGTACTTC
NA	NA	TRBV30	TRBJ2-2	CAWSSTGELFF	TGTGCCTGGAGTTCCACCGGGGAGCTGTTTTTT
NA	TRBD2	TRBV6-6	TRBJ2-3	CASKGGASGRKTDTQYF	TGTGCCAGCAAGGGAGGTGCTAGCGGGAGAAAGACAGATACGCAGTATTTT
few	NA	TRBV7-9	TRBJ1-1	CASSPRDPNTEAFF	TGTGCCAGCAGCCCCCGGGATCCAAACACTGAAGCTTTCTTT
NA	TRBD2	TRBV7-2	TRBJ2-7	CASIQSGGSSAYEQYF	TGTGCCAGCATCCAAAGCGGGGGGAGTAGCGCCTACGAGCAGTACTTC
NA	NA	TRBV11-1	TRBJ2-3	CASSLAPDTQYF	TGTGCCAGCAGCTTAGCGCCCGATACGCAGTATTTT
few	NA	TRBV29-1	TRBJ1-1	CSITSGPQGTEAFF	TGCAGCATAACTTCGGGCCCTCAGGGCACTGAAGCTTTCTTT
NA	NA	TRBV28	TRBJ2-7	CASRLRSVDHEQYF	TGTGCCAGCAGACTCCGTTCGGTCGACCACGAGCAGTACTTC
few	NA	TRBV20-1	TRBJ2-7	CSATRTGRGSYEQYF	TGCAGTGCAACCCGAACAGGGCGCGGCTCCTACGAGCAGTACTTC
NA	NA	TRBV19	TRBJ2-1	CASSLGQYSYNEQFF	TGTGCCAGTTCCCTTGGGCAGTACTCCTACAATGAGCAGTTCTTC
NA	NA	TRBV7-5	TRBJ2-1	CISVSEANVIEAGDCNEQFF	NA
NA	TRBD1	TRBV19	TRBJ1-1	CASSPRQGWAEAFF	TGTGCCAGTAGTCCTAGACAGGGGTGGGCTGAAGCTTTCTTT
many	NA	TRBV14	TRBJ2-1	CASSRKAAPPSNEQFF	TGTGCCAGCAGCCGAAAAGCGGCCCCACCAAGCAATGAGCAGTTCTTC
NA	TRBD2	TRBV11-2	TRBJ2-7	CASSVDRGGRAFEQYF	TGTGCCAGCAGCGTAGACCGTGGCGGGAGGGCCTTCGAGCAGTACTTC
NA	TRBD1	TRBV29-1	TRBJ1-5	CSVTQGSSNQPQHF	TGCAGCGTCACACAGGGGAGTAGCAATCAGCCCCAGCATTTT
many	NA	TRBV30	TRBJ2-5	CAWKDKGETQYF	TGTGCCTGGAAGGACAAGGGGGAGACCCAGTACTTC
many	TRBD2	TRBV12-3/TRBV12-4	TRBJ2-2	CASSLQQGGTGELFF	TGTGCCAGCAGTTTACAGCAGGGAGGGACCGGGGAGCTGTTTTTT
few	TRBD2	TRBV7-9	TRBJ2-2	CASSQLAESWGELFF	TGTGCCAGCAGCCAACTAGCGGAGTCTTGGGGGGAGCTGTTTTTT
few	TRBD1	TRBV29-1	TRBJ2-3	CSADRGGTDTQYF	TGCAGCGCGGACAGGGGAGGCACAGATACGCAGTATTTT
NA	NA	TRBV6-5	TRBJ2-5	CASTARVLETQYF	TGTGCCAGCACCGCCAGAGTCCTAGAGACCCAGTACTTC
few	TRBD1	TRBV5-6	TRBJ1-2	CASTRTGVYGYTF	TGTGCCAGCACGAGGACAGGAGTATATGGCTACACCTTC
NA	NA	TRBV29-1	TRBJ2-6	CSVGISGANVLTF	TGCAGCGTCGGGATTTCTGGGGCCAACGTCCTGACTTTC
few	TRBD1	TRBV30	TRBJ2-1	CACGTDVYNEQFF	TGTGCCTGCGGGACAGACGTTTACAATGAGCAGTTCTTC
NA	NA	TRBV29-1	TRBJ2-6	CSVDHSGANVLTF	TGCAGCGTTGACCACTCTGGGGCCAACGTCCTGACTTTC
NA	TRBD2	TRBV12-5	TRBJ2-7	CASGIWGLGQDEQYF	TGTGCTAGTGGTATTTGGGGACTAGGTCAAGACGAGCAGTACTTC
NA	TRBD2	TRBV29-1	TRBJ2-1	CSVRGGLAGGNNEQFF	TGCAGCGTGAGGGGGGGGCTAGCGGGAGGAAACAATGAGCAGTTCTTC
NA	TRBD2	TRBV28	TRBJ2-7	CASQTSGRSYEQYF	TGTGCCAGCCAGACTAGCGGGAGATCCTACGAGCAGTACTTC
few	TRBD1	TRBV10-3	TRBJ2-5	CAISSGTAKETQYF	TGTGCCATCAGTTCCGGGACAGCAAAAGAGACCCAGTACTTC
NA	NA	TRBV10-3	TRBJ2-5	CAISEGQETQYF	TGTGCCATCAGTGAGGGGCAAGAGACCCAGTACTTC
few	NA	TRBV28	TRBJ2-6	CASSLSDHSGANVLTF	TGTGCCAGCAGTTTATCTGACCACTCTGGGGCCAACGTCCTGACTTTC
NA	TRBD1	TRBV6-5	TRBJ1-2	CASSWDRGAYGYTF	TGTGCCAGCAGTTGGGACAGGGGGGCCTATGGCTACACCTTC